The sample holds a few counts of the clone carrying this T cell receptor (beta chain). Its specificity is unknown. Free of atypia, the adjacent lung was collected at least 2 cm away from the tumor margin. The data originate from a study of T cells in localized non-small cell lung cancer. Libraries were prepared by immunoSEQ multiplex PCR; TCRdb keeps only in-frame clonotypes and omits some of them. The sample consists of 3,000 to 4,500 clones, roughly 32% of them appearing once. Study-level points and caveats: A median of 57 clones ranked among the top 100 in tumor appeared in adjacent lung. Adjacent uninvolved lung tissue had the highest T cell clonality, exceeding tumor. Longer overall survival associated with higher blood T cell density; shorter survival with higher adjacent-lung clonality.

The specimen comprised normal lung tissue next to the tumor, sampled before any cancer treatment. The receptor was derived from a male donor older than 55 with stage III lung adenocarcinoma.

The CDR3 spells CASSFLSLREGSGNTIYF. DNA for the CDR3: TGTGCCAGCAGCTTTCTGTCTCTCAGGGAGGGCTCTGGAAACACCATATATTTT. V gene TRBV11-3 combines with J gene TRBJ1-3; a weak D match, TRBD1 (5 bases). Germline lookup yields CDR1 SGHNT and CDR2 YENEEA. There are 18 residues in the CDR3. V was shortened by 3 bases and J by 0 bases, with 18 bases between the two germline ends.